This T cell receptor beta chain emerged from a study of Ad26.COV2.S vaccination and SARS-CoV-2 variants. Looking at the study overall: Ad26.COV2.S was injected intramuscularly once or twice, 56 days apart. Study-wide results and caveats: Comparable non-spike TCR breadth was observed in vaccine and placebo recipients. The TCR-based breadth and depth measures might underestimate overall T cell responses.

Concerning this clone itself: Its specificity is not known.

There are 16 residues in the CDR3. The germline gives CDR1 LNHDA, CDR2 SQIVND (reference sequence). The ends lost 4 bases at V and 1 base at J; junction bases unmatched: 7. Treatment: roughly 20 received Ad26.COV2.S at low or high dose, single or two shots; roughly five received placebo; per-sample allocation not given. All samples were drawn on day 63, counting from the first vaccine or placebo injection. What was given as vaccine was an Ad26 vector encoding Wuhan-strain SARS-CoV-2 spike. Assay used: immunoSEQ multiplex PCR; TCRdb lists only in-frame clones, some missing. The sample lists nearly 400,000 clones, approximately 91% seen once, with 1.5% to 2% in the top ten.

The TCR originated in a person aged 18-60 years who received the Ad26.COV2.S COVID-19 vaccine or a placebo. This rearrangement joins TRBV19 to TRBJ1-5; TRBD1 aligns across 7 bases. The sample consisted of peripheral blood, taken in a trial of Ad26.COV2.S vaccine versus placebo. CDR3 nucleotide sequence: TGTGCCAGTAGTACAAACAGGGGAGGAAGCAATCAGCCCCAGCATTTT. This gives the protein CASSTNRGGSNQPQHF.